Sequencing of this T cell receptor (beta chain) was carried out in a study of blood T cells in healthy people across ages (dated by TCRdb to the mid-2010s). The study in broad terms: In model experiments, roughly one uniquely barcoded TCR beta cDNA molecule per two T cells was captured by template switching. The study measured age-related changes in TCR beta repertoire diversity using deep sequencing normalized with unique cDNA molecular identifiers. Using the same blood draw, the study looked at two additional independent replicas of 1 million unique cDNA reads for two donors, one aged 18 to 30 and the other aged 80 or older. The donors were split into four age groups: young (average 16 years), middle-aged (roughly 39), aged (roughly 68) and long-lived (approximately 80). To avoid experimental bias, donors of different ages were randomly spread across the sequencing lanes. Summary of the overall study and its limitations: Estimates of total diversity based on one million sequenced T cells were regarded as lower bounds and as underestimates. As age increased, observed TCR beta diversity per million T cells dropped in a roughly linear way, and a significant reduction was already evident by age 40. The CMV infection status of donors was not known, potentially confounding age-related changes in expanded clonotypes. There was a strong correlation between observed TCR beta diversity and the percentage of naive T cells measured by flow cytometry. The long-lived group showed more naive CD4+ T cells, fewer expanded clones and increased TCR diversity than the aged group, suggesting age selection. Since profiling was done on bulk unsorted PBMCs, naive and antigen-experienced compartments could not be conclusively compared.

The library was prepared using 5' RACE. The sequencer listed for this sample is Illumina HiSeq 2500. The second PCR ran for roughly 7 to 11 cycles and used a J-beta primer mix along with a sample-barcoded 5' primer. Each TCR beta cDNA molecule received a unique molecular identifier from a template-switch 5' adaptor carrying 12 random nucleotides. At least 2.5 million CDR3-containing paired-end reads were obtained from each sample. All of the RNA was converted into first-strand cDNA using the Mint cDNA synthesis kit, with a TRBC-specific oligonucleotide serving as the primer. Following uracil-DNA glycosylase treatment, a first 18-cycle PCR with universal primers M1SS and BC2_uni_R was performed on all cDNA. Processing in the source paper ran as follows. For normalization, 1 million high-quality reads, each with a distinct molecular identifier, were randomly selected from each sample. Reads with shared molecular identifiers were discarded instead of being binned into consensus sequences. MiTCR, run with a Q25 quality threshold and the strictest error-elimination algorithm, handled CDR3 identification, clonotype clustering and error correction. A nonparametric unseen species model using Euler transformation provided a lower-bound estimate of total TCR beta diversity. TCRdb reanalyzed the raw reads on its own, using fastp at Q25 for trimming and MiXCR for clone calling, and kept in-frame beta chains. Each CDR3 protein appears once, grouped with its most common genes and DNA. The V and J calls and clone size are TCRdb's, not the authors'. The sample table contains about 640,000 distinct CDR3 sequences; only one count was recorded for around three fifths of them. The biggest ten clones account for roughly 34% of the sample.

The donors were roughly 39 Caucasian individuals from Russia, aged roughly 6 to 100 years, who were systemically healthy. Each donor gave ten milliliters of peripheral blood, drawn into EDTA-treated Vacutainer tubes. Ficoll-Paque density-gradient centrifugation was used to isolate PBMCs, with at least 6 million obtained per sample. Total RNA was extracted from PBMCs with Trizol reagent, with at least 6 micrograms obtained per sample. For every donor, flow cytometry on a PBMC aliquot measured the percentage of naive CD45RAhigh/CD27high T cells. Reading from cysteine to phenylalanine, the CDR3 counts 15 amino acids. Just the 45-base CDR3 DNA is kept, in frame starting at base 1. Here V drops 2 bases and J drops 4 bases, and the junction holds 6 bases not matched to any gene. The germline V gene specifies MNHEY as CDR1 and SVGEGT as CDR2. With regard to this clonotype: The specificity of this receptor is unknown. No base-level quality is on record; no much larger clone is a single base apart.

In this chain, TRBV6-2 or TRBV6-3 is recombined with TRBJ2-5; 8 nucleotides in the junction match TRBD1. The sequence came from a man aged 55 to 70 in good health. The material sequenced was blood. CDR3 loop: CASSYGDRSSETQYF. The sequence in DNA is TGTGCCAGCAGTTACGGGGACAGGTCATCAGAGACCCAGTACTTC.